A selection of T cell receptor beta chains follows, all from one sample in a study of read filtering for tumor transcriptome and immune sequencing. TCRdb reanalysed the reads using MiXCR and keeps one entry per CDR3 protein. Altogether under 150,000 distinct CDR3 sequences are present, roughly 13% being singletons, with the ten largest covering just under 8.5%. Sequencing was carried out using a population of CD138-negative cells sorted from bone marrow. Every receptor here comes from a donor over 35 with multiple myeloma. The CDR3 runs from the conserved cysteine through the conserved F or W. The order of the fields is V gene, clone size, CDR3 length, D gene, J gene, CDR3 protein, CDR3 DNA. A D gene is named only where the DNA matches it firmly. Rows give clone size only sometimes, using once, few, many, or a class for an expanded clone.

TRBV12-3/TRBV12-4	few	15	TRBD2	TRBJ2-5	CASSSWTRPGETQYF	TGTGCCAGCAGTTCCTGGACTAGGCCGGGAGAGACCCAGTACTTC
TRBV24-1	many	16	TRBD2	TRBJ2-1	CATSDLAGGAYNEQFF	TGTGCCACCAGTGATTTAGCGGGAGGGGCGTACAATGAGCAGTTCTTC
TRBV6-2/TRBV6-3	many	15	-	TRBJ2-7	CASRIGGRSSYEQYF	TGTGCCAGCAGGATAGGAGGACGGAGCTCCTACGAGCAGTACTTC
TRBV7-2	many	15	TRBD1	TRBJ2-1	CASSAGTASYNEQFF	TGTGCCAGCAGCGCCGGGACAGCATCCTACAATGAGCAGTTCTTC
TRBV19	many	15	TRBD2	TRBJ2-5	CASTPKEAGVETQYF	TGTGCCAGTACCCCCAAGGAAGCGGGAGTAGAGACCCAGTACTTC
TRBV5-1	many	17	-	TRBJ2-4	CASSLETLRVSKNIQYF	TGCGCCAGCAGCTTGGAGACCTTAAGGGTTTCCAAAAACATTCAGTACTTC
TRBV7-9	many	17	-	TRBJ2-2	CASSYKVRGANTGELFF	TGTGCCAGCAGCTACAAGGTTCGGGGCGCGAACACCGGGGAGCTGTTTTTT
TRBV7-3	many	14	-	TRBJ2-1	CASSFPGFADEQFF	TGTGCCAGCAGCTTCCCCGGGTTTGCGGATGAGCAGTTCTTC
TRBV4-1	many	16	-	TRBJ2-1	CASSQGAVVQGNEQFF	TGCGCCAGCAGCCAAGGAGCAGTGGTCCAGGGGAATGAGCAGTTCTTC
TRBV27	many	14	-	TRBJ2-7	CASKMRDISYEQYF	TGTGCCAGCAAGATGCGGGACATCTCCTACGAGCAGTACTTC
TRBV6-5	many	11	TRBD1	TRBJ2-1	CASSSDRGLVF	TGTGCCAGCAGTTCCGACAGGGGGCTGGTCTTC
TRBV7-9	many	16	TRBD1	TRBJ2-1	CASSPKTGGGYNEQFF	TGTGCCAGCAGCCCTAAGACAGGGGGCGGGTACAATGAGCAGTTCTTC
TRBV6-6	many	14	TRBD2	TRBJ2-3	CASNLAGVIDTQYF	TGTGCCAGCAATCTAGCGGGAGTCATTGATACGCAGTATTTT
TRBV10-3	-	14	-	TRBJ2-5	CAISLGSRQETQYF	TGTGCCATCAGCTTGGGCAGCCGACAAGAGACCCAGTACTTC
TRBV20-1	many	12	TRBD1	TRBJ1-1	CSVTGVGAEAFF	TGCAGTGTTACAGGGGTCGGGGCTGAAGCTTTCTTT